This passage covers 9 T cell receptor beta chains from one sample sequenced in a study of T-cell reconstitution after alpha-beta-depleted transplantation in children. Unique molecular identifiers were incorporated during preparation of the TCRbeta library. TCRdb independently ran MiXCR on the PCR reads; one entry per CDR3 protein. The data contain more than 550,000 distinct CDR3 sequences, about 10% of them seen just once; the ten biggest clones take up about 4%. Sequencing used PBMCs from the stem cell graft donor, obtained from the stem cell graft. Every receptor here comes from a human donor who donated a stem cell graft to a child with acute myeloid leukemia.

This clonotype showed up many times. The rearrangement joins TRBV29-1 to TRBJ2-3, with a weak D call TRBD2 (5 bases). The CDR3 is made up of 14 amino acids. Germline CDR1 SQVTM, CDR2 ANQGSEA. V was trimmed by 4 bases and J by 2 bases, leaving 13 bases between them. The CDR3 spells CSVVGLLLTDTQYF. CDR3 nucleotide sequence: TGCAGCGTTGTCGGACTCCTCCTCACAGATACGCAGTATTTT.

In this sample, this clonotype turned up once. The J gene is TRBJ1-1, the V gene TRBV7-3; 11 bases map to TRBD1. Germline V lookup: CDR1 SGHTA, CDR2 FQGTGA. V shed 1 base and J 4 bases; nucleotides not matched to a gene: 8. This CDR3 is 17 amino acids long. The CDR3 sequence is CASSLNRGTGGVTEAFF. The CDR3 DNA is TGTGCCAGCAGCTTAAATAGGGGGACAGGGGGGGTCACTGAAGCTTTCTTT.

The rearrangement joins TRBV7-9 to TRBJ2-3; D ambiguous. The CDR3 totals 15 residues. Trimming removed 3 bases from V and 6 bases from J, with 16 bases in between. CDR1 is SEHNR and CDR2 is FQNEAQ in the germline V gene (reference sequence). CDR3 nucleotide sequence: TGTGCCAGCAGCTTCCGTATCAGCCTCGAGGATACGCAGTATTTT. As protein: CASSFRISLEDTQYF.

This clonotype was seen more than once but under ten times. The gene calls are TRBV20-1 and TRBJ2-1; 14 bases line up with TRBD2. The V and J ends lost 2 bases and 4 bases, in that order; junction bases with no gene match: 4. CDR3 size: 16 residues. Germline-derived CDR1 and CDR2 are DFQATT and SNEGSKA (reference sequence). CDR3 coding DNA: TGCAGTGCTAGACGACTAGCGGGAGGGGTTTACAATGAGCAGTTCTTC. Its translation is CSARRLAGGVYNEQFF.

This clonotype was counted between two and nine times. V gene TRBV7-3 combines with J gene TRBJ2-1, with TRBD2 as a possible D gene (5 bases). The CDR3 is 17 residues long. V lost 1 base to trimming and J lost 0 bases, with 13 bases between them. From germline, CDR1 is SGHTA and CDR2 FQGTGA. CDR3 bases: TGTGCCAGCAGCTTAAACAGCGGCGTTAGCTCCTACAATGAGCAGTTCTTC. Its protein product is CASSLNSGVSSYNEQFF.

The table lists this clonotype with a few counts. The chain is built from TRBV24-1 and TRBJ2-1; D ambiguous. V was pared by 4 bases and J by 0 bases, with 15 bases between. The CDR3 extends over 17 amino acids. CDR1 KGHDR and CDR2 SFDVKD come from the germline V gene. DNA of the CDR3: TGTGCCACCAGTGAACCTTCTGGAAAGAGCTCCTACAATGAGCAGTTCTTC. This sequence encodes CATSEPSGKSSYNEQFF.

This clonotype was counted only a few times. The chain couples TRBV7-9 to TRBJ2-5, with 7 positions matching TRBD2. V was clipped by 5 bases and J by 7 bases; unmatched bases: 16. This CDR3 has 16 residues. Germline CDR1 is SEHNR and CDR2 is FQNEAQ (reference sequence). The CDR3 protein is CASSRAGTTTFGTQYF. The CDR3 nucleotides are TGTGCCAGCAGCCGGGCCGGGACTACTACATTTGGGACCCAGTACTTC.

The chain has TRBV7-2 and TRBJ1-4; D is possibly TRBD1 (6 bases). The CDR3 runs 14 residues. CDR1 and CDR2 from the germline V gene are SGHTA and FQGNSA. Trimming shortened V by 8 bases and J by 8 bases, and 18 bases separated the two germline ends. The CDR3, as DNA: TGTGCCAGCGGTTCCACAGGGAAGGACGAAAAACTGTTTTTT. Protein sequence: CASGSTGKDEKLFF.

This clonotype was recorded a few times. The V gene is TRBV20-1, the J gene TRBJ1-4; D unresolved. CDR1 and CDR2 from the germline V gene are DFQATT and SNEGSKA (reference sequence). V lost 5 bases and J lost 5, with 12 bases in between. CDR3 size: 13 residues. The chain's CDR3 is CSALGSANEKLFF. CDR3 sequence (DNA): TGCAGTGCTCTCGGTTCCGCAAATGAAAAACTGTTTTTT.